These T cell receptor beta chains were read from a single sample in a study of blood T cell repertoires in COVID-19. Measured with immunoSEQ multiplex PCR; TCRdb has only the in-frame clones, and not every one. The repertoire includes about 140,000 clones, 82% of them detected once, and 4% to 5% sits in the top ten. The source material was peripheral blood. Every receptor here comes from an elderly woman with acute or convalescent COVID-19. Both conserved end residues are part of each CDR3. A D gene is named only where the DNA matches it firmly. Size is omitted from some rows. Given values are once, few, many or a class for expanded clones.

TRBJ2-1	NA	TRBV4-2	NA	TGTGCCAGCAGCTACGCGGGGGAGGGGGGTTACAATGAGCAGTTCTTC	CASSYAGEGGYNEQFF
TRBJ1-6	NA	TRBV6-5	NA	TGTGCCAGCAGATCAGGCTTCTCCTATAATTCACCCCTCCACTTT	CASRSGFSYNSPLHF
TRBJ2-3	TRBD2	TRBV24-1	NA	TGTGCCACCAGTGATCCGGCTCGGCGGGGGATCTACACAGATACGCAGTATTTT	CATSDPARRGIYTDTQYF
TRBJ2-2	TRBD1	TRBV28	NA	TGTGCCAGCAGTTCGACAGGGGGGTTCCCCGGGGAGCTGTTTTTT	CASSSTGGFPGELFF
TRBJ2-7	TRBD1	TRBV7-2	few	TGTGCCAGCAGCTTAGCGAATGACAGGGCTCGTCACTTC	CASSLANDRARHF
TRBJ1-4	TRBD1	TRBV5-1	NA	TGCGCCAGCAGCAGGACAGGGGGCGTACTTGAAAAACTGTTTTTT	CASSRTGGVLEKLFF
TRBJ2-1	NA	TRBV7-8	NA	TGTGCCAGCAGCTTAGGGCAGGCGATCTACAATGAGCAGTTCTTC	CASSLGQAIYNEQFF
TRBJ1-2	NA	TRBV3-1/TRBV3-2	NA	TGTGCCAGCAGTCCCTTAAGACAGCGAAACTATGGCTACACCTTC	CASSPLRQRNYGYTF
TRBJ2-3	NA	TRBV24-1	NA	TGTGCCCGGAGTGGGAGCACAGATACGCAGTATTTT	CARSGSTDTQYF
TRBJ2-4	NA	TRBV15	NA	TGTGCCACCAGCAGAGATCGCGGGGTAACCAAAAACATTCAGTACTTC	CATSRDRGVTKNIQYF
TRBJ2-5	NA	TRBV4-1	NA	TGCGCCAGCAGCCAACGGGACTGGAAGAAAGAAGAGACCCAGTACTTC	CASSQRDWKKEETQYF
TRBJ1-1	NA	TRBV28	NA	TGTGCCAGCGGACTTGAGGGAGACGACACTGAAGCTTTCTTT	CASGLEGDDTEAFF
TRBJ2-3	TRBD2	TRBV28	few	TGTGCCAGCAGCCCTAGCGGAACGTACACAGATACGCAGTATTTT	CASSPSGTYTDTQYF
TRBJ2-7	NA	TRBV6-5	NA	TGTGCCAGCAGCGTTAAACAGGCCTTCGAGCAGTACTTC	CASSVKQAFEQYF
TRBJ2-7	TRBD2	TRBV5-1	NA	TGCGCCAGCAGTGAGGGACTAGCACAAGAGCAGTACTTC	CASSEGLAQEQYF
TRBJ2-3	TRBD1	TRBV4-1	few	TGCGCCAGCAGCCAAGATCAGGGGGGACAGGGTGACACAGATACGCAGTATTTT	CASSQDQGGQGDTDTQYF
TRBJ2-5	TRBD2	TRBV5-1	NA	TGCGCCAGCAGCCAAGGACTAGCGGGGGGCCGCGACCCACAAGAGACCCAGTACTTC	CASSQGLAGGRDPQETQYF
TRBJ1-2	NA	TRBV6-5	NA	TGTGCCAGCAGTTACGCAGCTAACTATGGCTACACCTTC	CASSYAANYGYTF
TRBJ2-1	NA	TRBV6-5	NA	TGTGCCAGCAGTTTTGGGAGCTCCTACAATGAGCAGTTCTTC	CASSFGSSYNEQFF
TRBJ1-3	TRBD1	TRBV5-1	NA	TGCGCCAGCAGCCCCGGAGGGACAGGGGCTGGAAACACCATATATTTT	CASSPGGTGAGNTIYF
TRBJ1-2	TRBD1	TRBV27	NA	TGTGCCAGCAGTTCTAATCATCCGGGACAGGACCACTATGGCTACACCTTC	CASSSNHPGQDHYGYTF
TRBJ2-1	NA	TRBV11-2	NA	TGTGCCAGCAGCAGAGAGGGGGGGGCTGGTGAGCAGTTCTTC	CASSREGGAGEQFF
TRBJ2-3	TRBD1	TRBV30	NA	TGTGCCTGGAGTCCTCGACAGGGAGTCACAGATACGCAGTATTTT	CAWSPRQGVTDTQYF
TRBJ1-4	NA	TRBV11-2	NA	TGTGCCAGCAGCGGATTCGCGGGGGCTAATGAAAAACTGTTTTTT	CASSGFAGANEKLFF
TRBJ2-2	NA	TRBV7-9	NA	TGTGCCAGCAGTCGTAGCGGTAACACCGGGGAGCTGTTTTTT	CASSRSGNTGELFF
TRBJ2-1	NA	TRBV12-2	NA	TGTGCAAGTCGCTTCCCTCCCCAAGTAGGGACTAGCGAGGAATCCTACAATGAGCAGTTCTTC	CASRFPPQVGTSEESYNEQFF
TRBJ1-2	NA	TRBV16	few	TGTGCCAGCAGCCAATTAGGGCCCGGGACTGGCTATGGCTACACCTTC	CASSQLGPGTGYGYTF
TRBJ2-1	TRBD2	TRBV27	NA	TGTGCCAGCAATCGGGGGGGGGAGCAGTTCTTC	CASNRGGEQFF
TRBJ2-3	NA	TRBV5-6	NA	TGTGCCAGCAGCTTGCCCAGCGCTAGCACAGATACGCAGTATTTT	CASSLPSASTDTQYF
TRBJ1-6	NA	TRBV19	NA	TGTGCCAGTAGTATTTCGACATTTTCACCCCTCCACTTT	CASSISTFSPLHF
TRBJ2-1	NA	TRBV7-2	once	TGTGCCAGCAGCTTCGGTTCCAGGGTTAATGAGCAGTTCTTC	CASSFGSRVNEQFF
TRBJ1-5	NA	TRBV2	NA	TGTGCCAGCAGTGGAACACGGGGGGCGGGTCAGCCCCAGCATTTT	CASSGTRGAGQPQHF
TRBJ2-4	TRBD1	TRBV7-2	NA	TGTGCCAGCAGAAACCCGGGACAGGGGGCGATGGGGAACATTCAGTACTTC	CASRNPGQGAMGNIQYF
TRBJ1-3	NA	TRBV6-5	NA	TGTGCCAGCACCTGGTTCGGGGGAGGAAACACCATATATTTT	CASTWFGGGNTIYF
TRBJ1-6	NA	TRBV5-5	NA	TGTGCCAGCAGCTTGTCAACAGCTCGAAATAATTCACCCCTCCACTTT	CASSLSTARNNSPLHF
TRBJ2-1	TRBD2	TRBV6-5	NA	TGTGCCAGCAGTTATGCGGGGGATGGCTACAATGAGCAGTTCTTC	CASSYAGDGYNEQFF
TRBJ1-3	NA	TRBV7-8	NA	TGTGCCAGCAGCTGGGGGGGAGTCGGAAACACCATATATTTT	CASSWGGVGNTIYF
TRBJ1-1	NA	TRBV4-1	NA	TGCGCCAGCAGCCAATTGCCGGGACAGAACACTGAAGCTTTCTTT	CASSQLPGQNTEAFF
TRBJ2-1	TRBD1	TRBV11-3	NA	TGTGCCAGCAGCCCAACGACAGGGCTGAGAAACAATGAGCAGTTCTTC	CASSPTTGLRNNEQFF
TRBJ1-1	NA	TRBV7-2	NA	TGTGCCAGCAGCTTCAGGGGTGGGTCTGAAGCTTTCTTT	CASSFRGGSEAFF
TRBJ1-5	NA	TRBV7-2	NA	TGTGCCAGCAGCTCCGAGGGAAGAAAGGATCAGCCCCAGCATTTT	CASSSEGRKDQPQHF
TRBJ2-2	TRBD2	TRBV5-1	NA	TGCGCCAGCAGCTTGGTTCCCCTAGCGGGAAACACCGGGGAGCTGTTTTTT	CASSLVPLAGNTGELFF
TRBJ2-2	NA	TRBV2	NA	TGTGCCAAACATGGCCCCGCGAACACCGGGGAGCTGTTTTTT	CAKHGPANTGELFF
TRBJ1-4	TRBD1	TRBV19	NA	TGTGCCAGTGGGGACAGACTGGCAACTAATGAAAAACTGTTTTTT	CASGDRLATNEKLFF
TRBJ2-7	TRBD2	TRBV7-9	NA	TGTGCCAGCAGCTTAACCGGGAGGGCCGTTGAGCAGTACTTC	CASSLTGRAVEQYF